Following are 18 T cell receptor beta chains from one sample sequenced in a study of blood T cell repertoires in COVID-19. This table comes from immunoSEQ multiplex PCR, and its TCRdb copy is limited to in-frame clones, with some not included. The repertoire holds 90,000 to 150,000 clones, with 86% as singletons. Sequenced sample: peripheral blood. These receptors originate from a man between 65 and 85 years old who had recovered from COVID-19.

This clone appeared a few times. This same CDR3 is encoded by further DNA sequences in the sample. This sequence joins TRBV18 and TRBJ1-1; D gene uncertain. The V gene lost 2 bases and the J gene lost 4 bases, with 8 bases spanning the gap. This CDR3 spans 13 amino acids. CDR1 and CDR2 from the germline V gene are KGHSH and LQKENI. The CDR3 region has the DNA TGTGCCAGCTCACCAGGACGGGGCACTGAAGCTTTCTTT. Its protein product is CASSPGRGTEAFF.

V usage is TRBV2 and J usage is TRBJ2-4; tentatively, D is TRBD2 (6 bases). Germline V CDR1 and CDR2: SNHLY, FYNNEI. The CDR3 has 14 amino acids. Trimming removed 6 bases from V and 6 bases from J, with 15 bases in between. The CDR3 bases are TGTGCCAGCAGCTTGGGGGGAAGGGGAAACATTCAGTACTTC. It specifies CASSLGGRGNIQYF.

This sequence joins TRBV7-2 and TRBJ2-1, with 13 bases fitting TRBD2. This CDR3 spans 19 amino acids. CDR1 and CDR2 from the germline V gene are SGHTA and FQGNSA. V was clipped by 5 bases and J by 0 bases; unmatched bases: 10. CDR3 loop: CASSLPRGTSGNSYNEQFF. The CDR3 nucleotides are TGTGCCAGCAGCCTACCTCGAGGGACTAGCGGGAACTCCTACAATGAGCAGTTCTTC. Full variable domain (remainder filled in from reference TRBV7-2 and TRBJ2-1): GAGVSQSPSNKVTEKGKDVELRCDPISGHTALYWYRQSLGQGLEFLIYFQGNSAPDKSGLPSDRFSAERTGGSVSTLTIQRTQQEDSAVYLCASSLPRGTSGNSYNEQFFGPGTRLTVL.

This clone was detected once. The CDR3 is CASSPDRNTDTQYF. Here the CDR3 DNA reads TGTGCCAGCAGTCCAGACAGGAACACAGATACGCAGTATTTT. V and J are TRBV2 and TRBJ2-3, with a possible D match to TRBD1 (6 bases). The CDR3 sequence is 14 residues long. Between the trimmed V and J ends, which lost 5 bases and 2 bases, there was a span of 11 bases. Germline V gene data show CDR1 as SNHLY and CDR2 as FYNNEI.

J is TRBJ1-6 and V is TRBV6-6; unclear D gene. The CDR3 has 15 amino acids. Germline V gene lookup returns CDR1 MNHNY and CDR2 SVGAGI (reference sequence). Trimming shortened V by 9 bases and J by 9 bases, and 21 bases separated the two germline ends. Written as DNA, the CDR3 is TGTGCCAGTACGGCGGAGGGAAGATTTGGTTCACCCCTCCACTTT. This encodes CASTAEGRFGSPLHF.

The rearrangement joins TRBV3-1 (or the pseudogene TRBV3-2) to TRBJ1-1; possibly TRBD1 for D (5 bases). The germline V gene encodes CDR1 LGHDT and CDR2 YNNKEL (reference sequence). The ends were cut back, 2 bases at V and 3 bases at J, with 16 bases in the middle. This CDR3 has 16 residues. CDR3 sequence: CASSQTGQQGDTEAFF. The CDR3 nucleotides are TGTGCCAGCAGCCAAACAGGCCAACAAGGGGACACTGAAGCTTTCTTT.

The V and J genes are TRBV7-7 and TRBJ2-7; weak D call: TRBD2 (6 bases). CDR3 length equals 13 residues. Germline loops: CDR1 SSHAT, CDR2 FNYEAQ (reference sequence). Trimming removed 5 bases from V and 6 bases from J, with 14 bases in between. CDR3 sequence reads: CASSRLGGAEQYF. DNA of the CDR3: TGTGCCAGCAGCCGACTAGGAGGCGCCGAGCAGTACTTC.

The chain links TRBV5-1 to TRBJ2-7; TRBD2 matches at 12 bases. V lost 2 bases and J lost 6; bases outside the gene matches: 3. Per germline, CDR1 SGHRS and CDR2 YFSETQ. CDR3 size: 14 residues. The chain's CDR3 is CASSLLAGGSEQYF. CDR3 sequence (DNA): TGCGCCAGCAGCTTACTAGCGGGAGGCTCCGAGCAGTACTTC.

The V gene is TRBV20-1, the J gene TRBJ1-1; D is uncertain. CDR1 is DFQATT and CDR2 is SNEGSKA in the germline V gene (reference sequence). This CDR3 is built from 11 residues. Here the CDR3 DNA reads TGCAGGGGCAGCACAAACACTGAAGCTTTCTTT. Amino acid sequence: CRGSTNTEAFF.

The chain uses TRBV5-4 and TRBJ2-2; 7 bases are a match to TRBD1. The CDR3 is made up of 16 amino acids. The V gene end was trimmed by 0 bases and the J gene end by 2 bases; junction bases not matched to a gene: 4. Germline values: CDR1 SGHNT, CDR2 YYREEE (reference sequence). Here the CDR3 reads CASSLDRGVNTGELFF. Written as DNA, the CDR3 is TGTGCCAGCAGCTTGGACAGGGGTGTTAACACCGGGGAGCTGTTTTTT.

This chain connects TRBV7-3 to TRBJ2-1, with TRBD1 identical over 7 bases. The germline gives CDR1 SGHTA, CDR2 FQGTGA. Trimming removed 0 bases from V and 8 bases from J; junction bases left unmatched: 7. The CDR3 length is 15 residues. This CDR3 reads CASSLTVTGLDEQFF. CDR3 in DNA: TGTGCCAGCAGCTTAACCGTGACAGGGCTTGATGAGCAGTTCTTC.

The chain employs TRBV5-6 and TRBJ1-6, with D perhaps TRBD1 (5 bases). The CDR3 totals 15 residues. Germline V lookup: CDR1 SGHDT, CDR2 YYEEEE. Trimming removed 4 bases from V and 7 bases from J, with 15 bases in between. The CDR3 sequence is CASSSGTRQNSPLHF. CDR3 nucleotides: TGTGCCAGCAGCAGCGGGACTCGGCAAAATTCACCCCTCCACTTT.

This chain uses TRBV10-2 with TRBJ2-5; TRBD2 might be the D (7 bases). The CDR3 runs 16 residues. Trimming removed 0 bases from V and 2 bases from J, with 13 bases in between. Germline lookup yields CDR1 WSHSY and CDR2 SAAADI. CDR3 sequence: CASSESGGGGQETQYF. CDR3 nucleotides: TGCGCCAGCAGTGAGTCAGGGGGGGGAGGGCAAGAGACCCAGTACTTC.

This rearrangement joins TRBV11-3 to TRBJ2-1; D is possibly TRBD1 (7 bases). Germline V gene sequence: CDR1 SGHNT, CDR2 YENEEA. The ends were cut back, 3 bases at V and 8 bases at J, with 11 bases in the middle. There are 13 residues in the CDR3. Here the CDR3 DNA reads TGTGCCAGCAGCTTTGGAGGGGGCGATGAGCAGTTCTTC. This translates into CASSFGGGDEQFF.

V gene TRBV7-2 combines with J gene TRBJ2-2, with 9 bases identical to TRBD1. CDR3 length equals 16 residues. V was pared by 4 bases and J by 2 bases, with 5 bases of the junction left unmatched. Looked up from germline, CDR1 is SGHTA and CDR2 is FQGNSA. The CDR3 reads CASSSGTGRNTGELFF. The CDR3 nucleotides are TGTGCCAGCAGCTCCGGGACAGGGAGAAACACCGGGGAGCTGTTTTTT. Together with reference TRBV7-2 and TRBJ2-2, the CDR3 gives the full variable domain: GAGVSQSPSNKVTEKGKDVELRCDPISGHTALYWYRQSLGQGLEFLIYFQGNSAPDKSGLPSDRFSAERTGGSVSTLTIQRTQQEDSAVYLCASSSGTGRNTGELFFGEGSRLTVL.

The chain links TRBV28 to TRBJ2-5; TRBD1 aligns across 11 bases. This CDR3 is built from 15 residues. Trimming removed 3 bases from V and 5 bases from J; junction bases left unmatched: 5. CDR1 and CDR2 (germline): MDHEN, SYDVKM. The CDR3 DNA reads TGTGCCAGCAGTTTCGGACAGGGGGCTTCTGAGACCCAGTACTTC. It encodes CASSFGQGASETQYF.

The chain employs TRBV5-4 and TRBJ2-1; TRBD2 is a possible D gene (5 bases). CDR3 length: 15 residues. CDR1 is SGHNT, CDR2 YYREEE, per germline (reference sequence). V was shortened by 0 bases and J by 4 bases, with 11 bases between the two germline ends. CDR3 nucleotide sequence: TGTGCCAGCAGCTTGGAGGCGGGCAGTTACAATGAGCAGTTCTTC. It specifies CASSLEAGSYNEQFF.

The rearrangement joins TRBV6-5 to TRBJ2-3; 10 bases match TRBD2. CDR1 is MNHEY and CDR2 is SVGAGI in the germline V gene. The junction had 6 bases not matched to a gene; V was cut back by 7 bases and J by 2 bases. The CDR3 loop spans 15 amino acids. This CDR3 is CASIGTSGTTDTQYF. The CDR3 DNA sequence: TGTGCCAGCATTGGCACTAGCGGGACCACAGATACGCAGTATTTT.